The T cell receptor (beta chain) under discussion was sequenced for a study of blood T cell repertoires in COVID-19. Only in-frame clones appear in the TCRdb table, and some are missing; sequencing was by immunoSEQ multiplex PCR. The sample shows nearly 110,000 clones, 71% of them seen only once. This clonotype originated in a human donor with acute or convalescent COVID-19. The donor label of this sample is uncertain. Material: peripheral blood.

CDR3 sequence: CASSDTLQETQYF. In DNA, the CDR3 is TGTGCCAGCTCAGACACATTACAAGAGACCCAGTACTTC. The rearrangement joins TRBV18 to TRBJ2-5; no clear D. CDR1 is KGHSH and CDR2 is LQKENI in the germline V gene. Trimming stripped 5 bases from V and 2 bases from J, with 9 bases between. The CDR3 consists of 13 residues.